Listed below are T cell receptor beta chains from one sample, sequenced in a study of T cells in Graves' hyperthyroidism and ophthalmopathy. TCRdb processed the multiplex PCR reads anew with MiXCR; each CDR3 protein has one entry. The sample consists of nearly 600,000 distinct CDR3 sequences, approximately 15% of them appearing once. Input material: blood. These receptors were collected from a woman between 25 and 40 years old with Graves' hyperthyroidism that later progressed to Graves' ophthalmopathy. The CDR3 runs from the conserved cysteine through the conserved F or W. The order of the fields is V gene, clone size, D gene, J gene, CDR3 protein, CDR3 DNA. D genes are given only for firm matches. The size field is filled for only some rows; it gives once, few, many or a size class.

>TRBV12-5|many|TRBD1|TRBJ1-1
CASGAGGLPEAFF
TGTGCTAGTGGAGCAGGGGGCCTCCCTGAAGCTTTCTTT
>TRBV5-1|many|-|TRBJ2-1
CASSLAGPFNEQFF
TGCGCCAGCAGCTTGGCCGGACCATTTAATGAGCAGTTCTTC
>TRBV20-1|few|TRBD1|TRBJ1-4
CSASFSGGAFEKLFF
TGCAGTGCGAGTTTTTCAGGGGGCGCATTTGAAAAACTGTTTTTT
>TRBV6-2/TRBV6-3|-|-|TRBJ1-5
CASRTGGDGFNQPQRF
TGTGCCAGTCGGACCGGGGGGGACGGATTCAATCAGCCCCAGCGTTTT
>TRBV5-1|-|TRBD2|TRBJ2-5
CASSLASGRYETQYF
TGCGCCAGCAGCTTGGCCAGCGGGAGGTATGAGACCCAGTACTTC
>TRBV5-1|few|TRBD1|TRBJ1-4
CASSPEAETGSEKLFF
TGCGCCAGCAGCCCAGAGGCGGAGACAGGGAGCGAAAAACTGTTTTTT
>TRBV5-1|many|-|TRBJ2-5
CASSGRDQETQYF
TGCGCCAGCAGCGGCCGGGACCAAGAGACCCAGTACTTC
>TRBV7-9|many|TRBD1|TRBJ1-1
CASSRQGVNTEAFF
TGTGCCAGCAGCAGACAGGGGGTTAACACTGAAGCTTTCTTT
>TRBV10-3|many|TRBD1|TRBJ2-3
CAISDPGQQSDTQYF
TGTGCCATCAGCGACCCGGGACAGCAATCAGATACGCAGTATTTT
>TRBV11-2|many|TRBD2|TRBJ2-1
CASSSDGLADYNEQFF
TGTGCCAGCAGCTCAGACGGACTAGCGGACTACAATGAGCAGTTCTTC
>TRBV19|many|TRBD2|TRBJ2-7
CASSNGLAGDYEQYF
TGTGCCAGTAGTAACGGACTAGCGGGGGATTACGAGCAGTACTTC
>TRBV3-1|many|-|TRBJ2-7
CASSQDLGGRGQYF
TGTGCCAGCAGCCAAGATCTTGGTGGAAGAGGGCAGTACTTC
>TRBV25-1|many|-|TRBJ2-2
CASSENRATGELFF
TGTGCCAGCAGTGAGAACAGGGCCACCGGGGAGCTGTTTTTT
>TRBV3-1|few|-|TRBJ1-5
CASSPGGAPLNQPQHF
TGTGCCAGCAGCCCGGGGGGCGCCCCTCTAAATCAGCCCCAGCATTTT
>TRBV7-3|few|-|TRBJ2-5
CASSWGSSGETQYF
TGTGCCAGCAGCTGGGGGTCCAGTGGGGAGACCCAGTACTTC
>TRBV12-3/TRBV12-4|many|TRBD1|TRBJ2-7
CASSLGDRGLYEQYF
TGTGCCAGCAGCCTTGGGGACAGGGGACTCTACGAGCAGTACTTC
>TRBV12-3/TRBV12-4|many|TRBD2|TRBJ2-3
CASSRGLADTQYF
TGTGCCAGCAGTCGAGGACTAGCAGATACGCAGTATTTT
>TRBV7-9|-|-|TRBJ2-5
CASSRSNNLQETQYF
TGTGCCAGCAGCCGATCCAATAATTTACAAGAGACCCAGTACTTC
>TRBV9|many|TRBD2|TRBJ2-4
CASSVLAGGGKNIQYF
TGTGCCAGCAGCGTATTAGCGGGAGGAGGCAAAAACATTCAGTACTTC
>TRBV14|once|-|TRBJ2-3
CASSQRWGSTDTQYF
TGTGCCAGCAGCCAACGATGGGGGAGCACAGATACGCAGTATTTT
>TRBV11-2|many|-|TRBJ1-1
CASSLERTRNTEAFF
TGTGCCAGCAGCTTAGAACGGACAAGGAACACTGAAGCTTTCTTT
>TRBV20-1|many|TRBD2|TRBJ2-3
CSAVWPSGKTDTQYF
TGCAGTGCTGTCTGGCCTAGCGGGAAAACAGATACGCAGTATTTT
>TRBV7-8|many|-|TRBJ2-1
CASSPVQENSWYYNEQFF
TGTGCCAGCAGCCCAGTCCAGGAGAATTCCTGGTACTACAATGAGCAGTTCTTC
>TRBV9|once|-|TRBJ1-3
CASSVEGQGNTIYF
TGTGCCAGCAGCGTGGAAGGACAGGGAAACACCATATATTTT
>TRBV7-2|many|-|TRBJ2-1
CASRGGPSRNEQFF
TGTGCCAGCCGGGGTGGGCCTAGTCGCAATGAGCAGTTCTTC
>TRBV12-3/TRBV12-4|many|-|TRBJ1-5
CASSLTGGNQPQHF
TGTGCCAGCAGCCTGACAGGTGGCAATCAGCCCCAGCATTTT
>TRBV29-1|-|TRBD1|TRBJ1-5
CSVHTDRGIQPQHF
TGCAGCGTCCACACAGACAGGGGGATTCAGCCCCAGCATTTT
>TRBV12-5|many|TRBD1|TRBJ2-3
CASGRGQGAADTQYF
TGTGCTAGTGGACGGGGACAGGGGGCCGCAGATACGCAGTATTTT
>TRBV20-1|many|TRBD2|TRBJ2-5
CSARDGLAGGKKETQYF
TGCAGTGCTAGAGATGGCCTAGCGGGAGGGAAAAAAGAGACCCAGTACTTC
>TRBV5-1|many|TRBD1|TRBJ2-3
CASSRTGTGSTDTQYF
TGCGCCAGCAGCAGAACCGGGACAGGGTCCACAGATACGCAGTATTTT
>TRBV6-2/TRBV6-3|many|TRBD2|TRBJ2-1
CASSPGTRAVDEQFF
TGTGCCAGCAGTCCCGGGACTAGAGCTGTCGATGAGCAGTTCTTC
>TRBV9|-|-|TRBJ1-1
CASSVSVGTEAFF
TGTGCCAGCAGCGTTTCAGTGGGCACTGAAGCTTTCTTT
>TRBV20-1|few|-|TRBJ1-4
CSASDRWSVGKLFF
TGCAGTGCGTCAGACAGGTGGTCAGTCGGAAAACTGTTTTTT
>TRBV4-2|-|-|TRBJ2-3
CASSPEDSRQYF
TGTGCCAGCAGCCCAGAGGACAGTCGGCAGTATTTT
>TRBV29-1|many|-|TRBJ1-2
CSVDGAGNEGYTF
TGCAGCGTTGATGGTGCAGGGAATGAGGGCTACACCTTC
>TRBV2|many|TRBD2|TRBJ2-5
CASLAGGPEGRETQYF
TGTGCCAGCCTAGCGGGAGGGCCCGAGGGGCGAGAGACCCAGTACTTC
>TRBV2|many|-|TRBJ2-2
CATGVRVDTGELFF
TGTGCCACCGGAGTGAGGGTCGACACCGGGGAGCTGTTTTTT
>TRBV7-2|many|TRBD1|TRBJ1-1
CASTLDRVKGDTEAFF
TGTGCCAGCACCCTAGACAGGGTGAAAGGCGACACTGAAGCTTTCTTT
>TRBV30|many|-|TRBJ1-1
CASTTPGTEAFF
TGTGCCTCTACCACTCCGGGGACTGAAGCTTTCTTT
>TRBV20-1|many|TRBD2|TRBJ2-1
CSARDGEGTEQFF
TGCAGTGCTAGAGATGGGGAGGGAACTGAGCAGTTCTTC
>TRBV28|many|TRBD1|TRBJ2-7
CASSPGTALGEQYF
TGTGCCAGCAGCCCCGGGACAGCCCTAGGGGAGCAGTACTTC
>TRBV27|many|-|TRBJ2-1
CASSPSMVANEQFF
TGTGCCAGCAGTCCTAGTATGGTGGCCAATGAGCAGTTCTTC
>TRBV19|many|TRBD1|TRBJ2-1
CASTHRTGKNEQFF
TGTGCCAGTACCCACCGGACAGGGAAAAATGAGCAGTTCTTC
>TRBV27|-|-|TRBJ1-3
CASTLSPNSGNTIYF
TGTGCCAGCACTCTGAGCCCGAACTCTGGAAACACCATATATTTT
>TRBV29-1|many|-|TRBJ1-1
CSVTGNTEAFF
TGCAGCGTGACCGGGAACACTGAAGCTTTCTTT
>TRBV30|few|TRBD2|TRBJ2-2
CAWTPRWATSVPNTGELFF
TGTGCCTGGACCCCACGGTGGGCGACTAGCGTCCCTAACACCGGGGAGCTGTTTTTT
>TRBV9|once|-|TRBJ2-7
CASSGGHAVSYEQYF
TGTGCCAGCAGCGGGGGACACGCGGTATCCTACGAGCAGTACTTC
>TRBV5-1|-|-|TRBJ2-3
CASMPSESTDTQYF
TGCGCCAGCATGCCGAGCGAGAGCACAGATACGCAGTATTTT
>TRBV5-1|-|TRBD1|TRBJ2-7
CASSLNSGGASEQYF
TGCGCCAGCAGCCTCAACTCAGGGGGCGCTTCCGAGCAGTACTTC
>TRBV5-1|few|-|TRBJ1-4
CASSFTGTNEKLFF
TGCGCCAGCAGCTTCACAGGGACTAATGAAAAACTGTTTTTT